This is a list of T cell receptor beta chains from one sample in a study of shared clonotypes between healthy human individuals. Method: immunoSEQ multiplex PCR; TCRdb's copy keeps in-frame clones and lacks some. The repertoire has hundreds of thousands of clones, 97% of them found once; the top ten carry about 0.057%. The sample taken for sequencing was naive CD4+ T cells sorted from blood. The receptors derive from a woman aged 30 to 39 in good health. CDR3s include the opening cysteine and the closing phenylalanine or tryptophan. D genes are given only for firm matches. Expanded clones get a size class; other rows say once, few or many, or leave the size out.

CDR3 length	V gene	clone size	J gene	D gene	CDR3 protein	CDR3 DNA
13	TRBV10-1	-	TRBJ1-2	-	CARSVLTAYGYTF	TGCGCCAGAAGCGTTCTGACCGCCTATGGCTACACCTTC
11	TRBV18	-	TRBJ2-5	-	CASSPGETQYF	TGTGCCAGCTCACCAGGGGAGACCCAGTACTTC
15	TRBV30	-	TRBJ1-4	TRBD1	CAWSVGDRSFEKLFF	TGTGCCTGGAGTGTAGGGGACAGGAGTTTTGAAAAACTGTTTTTT
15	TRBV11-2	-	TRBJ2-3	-	CASSTFLWRSRAQYF	TGTGCCAGCAGCACGTTTCTATGGCGTAGCCGAGCGCAGTATTTT
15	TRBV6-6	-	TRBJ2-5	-	CASSYSQLDQETQYF	TGTGCCAGCAGTTACAGCCAACTAGATCAAGAGACCCAGTACTTC
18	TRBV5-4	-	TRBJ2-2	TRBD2	CASRGGLAGAQGAGELFF	TGTGCCAGCAGGGGGGGACTAGCGGGAGCGCAGGGTGCCGGGGAGCTGTTTTTT
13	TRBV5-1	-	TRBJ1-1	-	CASSGQLNTEAFF	TGCGCCAGCAGCGGACAGCTGAACACTGAAGCTTTCTTT
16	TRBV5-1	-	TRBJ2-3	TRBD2	CASSPSGSRGTDTQYF	TGCGCCAGTTCCCCGAGCGGGAGTCGGGGCACAGATACGCAGTATTTT
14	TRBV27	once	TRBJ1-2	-	CASSLGGRTYGYTF	TGTGCCAGCAGCCTGGGAGGCAGGACCTATGGCTACACCTTC
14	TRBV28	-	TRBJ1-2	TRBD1	CASSLTGQGYGYTF	TGTGCCAGCAGTTTGACGGGACAGGGGTATGGCTACACCTTC
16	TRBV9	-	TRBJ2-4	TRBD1	CASSCRDRATKNIQYF	TGTGCCAGCAGCTGCCGGGACAGGGCGACCAAAAACATTCAGTACTTC
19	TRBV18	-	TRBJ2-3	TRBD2	CASSPAGTSGSDSTDTQYF	TGTGCCAGCTCACCAGCCGGGACTAGCGGGAGCGATAGCACAGATACGCAGTATTTT
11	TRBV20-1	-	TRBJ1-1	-	CSARRNTEAFF	TGCAGTGCTAGAAGAAACACTGAAGCTTTCTTT
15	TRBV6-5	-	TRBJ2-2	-	CASSYSRAGTGELFF	TGTGCCAGCAGTTACTCTCGGGCGGGCACCGGGGAGCTGTTTTTT
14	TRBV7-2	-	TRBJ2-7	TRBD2	CASSLGLESYEQYF	TGTGCCAGCAGCCTAGGACTAGAGAGCTACGAGCAGTACTTC
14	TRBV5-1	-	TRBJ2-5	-	CASNARVSQETQYF	TGCGCCAGCAACGCGCGTGTTTCCCAAGAGACCCAGTACTTC
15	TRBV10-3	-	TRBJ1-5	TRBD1	CAISLGQGGGQPQHF	TGTGCCATCAGCTTGGGACAGGGGGGCGGGCAGCCCCAGCATTTT
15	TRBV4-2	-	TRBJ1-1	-	CASSLPGGFGTEAFF	TGTGCCAGCAGCCTCCCCGGCGGGTTCGGCACTGAAGCTTTCTTT
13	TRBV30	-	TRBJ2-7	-	CAWSHGAGYEQYF	TGTGCCTGGAGCCACGGCGCGGGCTACGAGCAGTACTTC
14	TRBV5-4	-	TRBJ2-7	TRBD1	CASSSGQITYEQYF	TGTGCCAGCAGCTCGGGACAGATCACCTACGAGCAGTACTTC
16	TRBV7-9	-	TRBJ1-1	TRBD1	CASSLAKGEGAVEAFF	TGTGCCAGCAGCTTAGCGAAGGGAGAGGGGGCGGTTGAAGCTTTCTTT
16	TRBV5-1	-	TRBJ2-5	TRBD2	CASSSTSGRLSETQYF	TGCGCCAGCAGCTCGACTAGCGGGAGGTTATCTGAGACCCAGTACTTC
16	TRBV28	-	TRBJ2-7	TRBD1	CASVTLQGAGRYEQYF	TGTGCCAGCGTTACCCTACAGGGGGCCGGGAGATACGAGCAGTACTTC
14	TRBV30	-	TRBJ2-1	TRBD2	CAWAGGPGDNEQFF	TGTGCCTGGGCGGGAGGTCCAGGTGACAATGAGCAGTTCTTC
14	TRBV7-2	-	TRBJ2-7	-	CASSRQRDSYEQYF	TGTGCCAGCAGCCGACAGCGAGACTCCTACGAGCAGTACTTC
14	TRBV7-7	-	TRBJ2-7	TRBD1	CASSTGQGSNEQYF	TGTGCCAGCAGCACGGGACAGGGTTCTAACGAGCAGTACTTC
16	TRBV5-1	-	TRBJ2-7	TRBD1	CASSKRSGTGVYEQYF	TGCGCCAGCAGCAAAAGAAGCGGGACAGGGGTATACGAGCAGTACTTC
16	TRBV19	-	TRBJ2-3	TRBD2	CASKRGEGRVLDTQYF	TGTGCCAGTAAGCGCGGGGAAGGGAGGGTACTGGATACGCAGTATTTT
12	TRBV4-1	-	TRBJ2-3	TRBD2	CASSLAGGTQYF	TGCGCCAGCAGTTTAGCGGGAGGTACGCAGTATTTT
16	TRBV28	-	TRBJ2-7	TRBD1	CASSLAHRGPTYEQYF	TGTGCCAGCAGTTTGGCCCACAGGGGGCCGACCTACGAGCAGTACTTC
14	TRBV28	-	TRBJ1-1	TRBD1	CASSPWTGGAGAFF	TGTGCCAGCAGTCCGTGGACAGGGGGCGCAGGAGCTTTCTTT
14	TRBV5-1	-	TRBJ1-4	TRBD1	CASSFGTDNEKLFF	TGCGCCAGCAGCTTCGGGACAGATAATGAAAAACTGTTTTTT
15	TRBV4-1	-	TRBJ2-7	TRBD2	CASSQTSGSSYEQYF	TGCGCCAGCAGCCAGACTAGCGGGTCATCCTACGAGCAGTACTTC
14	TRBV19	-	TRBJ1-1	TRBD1	CASSMVGGAERAFF	TGTGCCAGTAGTATGGTAGGGGGCGCGGAAAGAGCTTTCTTT
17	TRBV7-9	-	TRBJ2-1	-	CASSSVYGRVLDNEQFF	TGTGCCAGCAGCTCCGTTTACGGGCGGGTTCTGGATAATGAGCAGTTCTTC
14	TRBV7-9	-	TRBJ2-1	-	CASIHPGSAAEQFF	TGTGCCAGCATTCACCCGGGGAGCGCTGCTGAGCAGTTCTTC
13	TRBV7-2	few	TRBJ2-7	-	CASSFEGGNEQYF	TGTGCCAGCAGCTTTGAAGGGGGGAACGAGCAGTACTTC
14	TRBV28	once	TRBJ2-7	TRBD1	CASSPQGQGNEQYF	TGTGCCAGCAGTCCCCAGGGACAGGGGAACGAGCAGTACTTC
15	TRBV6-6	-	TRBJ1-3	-	CASIKAGEPGNTIYF	TGTGCCAGCATCAAGGCAGGGGAGCCTGGAAACACCATATATTTT
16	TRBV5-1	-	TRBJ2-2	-	CASSLGGSYDTGELFF	TGCGCCAGCAGCTTGGGTGGCAGCTACGACACCGGGGAGCTGTTTTTT
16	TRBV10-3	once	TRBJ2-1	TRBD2	CAIRGTSGADYNEQFF	TGTGCCATCAGGGGGACTAGCGGAGCCGATTACAATGAGCAGTTCTTC
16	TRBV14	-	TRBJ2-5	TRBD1	CASSQGQGVFQETQYF	TGTGCCAGCAGTCAGGGACAGGGGGTTTTCCAAGAGACCCAGTACTTC
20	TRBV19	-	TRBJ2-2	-	CASINSRQASLFANTGELFF	TGTGCCAGTATCAATAGCAGGCAGGCCTCGCTGTTCGCGAACACCGGGGAGCTGTTTTTT
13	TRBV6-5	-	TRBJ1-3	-	CASSRHRQGTIYF	TGTGCCAGCAGCCGACACCGGCAGGGCACCATATATTTT
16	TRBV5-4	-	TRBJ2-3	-	CASSLVGQTSTDTQYF	TGTGCCAGCAGCTTGGTTGGGCAGACTAGCACAGATACGCAGTATTTT
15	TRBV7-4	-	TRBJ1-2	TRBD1	CASSILGQGGYGYTF	TGTGCCAGCAGCATCCTCGGACAGGGCGGCTATGGCTACACCTTC
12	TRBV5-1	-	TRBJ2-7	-	CASSLEAGGQYF	TGCGCCAGCAGCTTGGAGGCAGGAGGGCAGTACTTC
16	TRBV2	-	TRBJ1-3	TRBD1	CASSTRQGTIGNTIYF	TGTGCCAGCAGTACCCGACAGGGGACCATAGGAAACACCATATATTTT
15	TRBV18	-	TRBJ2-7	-	CASSPSIAPTYEQYF	TGTGCCAGCTCACCAAGCATAGCGCCGACCTACGAGCAGTACTTC
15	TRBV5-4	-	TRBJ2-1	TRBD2	CASSLALAGDNEQFF	TGTGCCAGCAGCTTGGCCCTAGCGGGGGACAATGAGCAGTTCTTC
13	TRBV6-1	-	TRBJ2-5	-	CASSFQGRETQYF	TGTGCCAGCAGTTTTCAGGGTCGGGAGACCCAGTACTTC
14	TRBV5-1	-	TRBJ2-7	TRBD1	CASSLAGTAYEQYF	TGCGCCAGCAGCTTGGCCGGGACAGCCTACGAGCAGTACTTC
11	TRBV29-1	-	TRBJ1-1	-	CSVEEATTAFF	TGCAGCGTTGAAGAAGCCACGACGGCTTTCTTT